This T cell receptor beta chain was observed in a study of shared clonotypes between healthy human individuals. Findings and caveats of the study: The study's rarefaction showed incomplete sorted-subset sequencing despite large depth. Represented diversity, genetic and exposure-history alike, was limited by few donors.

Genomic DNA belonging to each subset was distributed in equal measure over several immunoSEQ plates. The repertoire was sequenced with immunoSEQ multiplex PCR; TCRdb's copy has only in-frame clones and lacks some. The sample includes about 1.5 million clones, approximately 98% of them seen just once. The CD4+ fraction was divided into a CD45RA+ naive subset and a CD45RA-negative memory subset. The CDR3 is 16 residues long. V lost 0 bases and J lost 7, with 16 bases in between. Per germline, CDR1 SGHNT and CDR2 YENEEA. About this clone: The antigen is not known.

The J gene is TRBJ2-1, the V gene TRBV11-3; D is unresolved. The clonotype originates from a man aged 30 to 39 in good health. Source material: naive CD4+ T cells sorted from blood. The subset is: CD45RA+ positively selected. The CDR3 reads CASSLDFFGRPNEQFF. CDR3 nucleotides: TGTGCCAGCAGCTTAGACTTTTTTGGCAGGCCGAATGAGCAGTTCTTC.